This entry lists 6 T cell receptor beta chains sequenced from one sample in a study of radiation and T cells in renal cell carcinoma. This table comes from immunoSEQ multiplex PCR, and its TCRdb copy is limited to in-frame clones, with some not included. In the table there are approximately 170,000 clones, approximately 90% of which are singletons. Documented time point: blood 4 weeks post-SBRT, at nephrectomy. Noted treatment: 15 Gy SBRT to primary tumor, nephrectomy 4 weeks later. This specimen was blood, taken from a patient whose treatment included radiotherapy and nephrectomy. The receptors were sampled from a woman between 45 and 65 years old with renal cell carcinoma.

The gene calls are TRBV6-5 and TRBJ2-3, with D perhaps TRBD1 (5 bases). Germline V gene sequence: CDR1 MNHEY, CDR2 SVGAGI. V was clipped by 5 bases and J by 5 bases, with 5 bases between them. The CDR3 length is 11 residues. CDR3 DNA: TGTGCCAGCAGTCAGGGAGATACGCAGTATTTT. It specifies CASSQGDTQYF.

Concerning this clone itself: Other nucleotide sequences in the sample specify the same CDR3. The chain carries TRBV7-2 and TRBJ1-3; D ambiguous. The germline CDR1 and CDR2 sequences are SGHTA and FQGNSA. Deletions cut 1 base from V and 2 bases from J, with 3 bases between. The CDR3 covers 13 residues. This chain's CDR3 is CASSLGTGNTIYF. CDR3 nucleotide sequence: TGTGCCAGCAGCTTAGGTACTGGAAACACCATATATTTT.

This chain connects TRBV11-3 to TRBJ2-2, with D tentatively TRBD2 (5 bases). Germline V gene sequence: CDR1 SGHNT, CDR2 YENEEA. There are 12 residues in the CDR3. The ends were cut back, 5 bases at V and 7 bases at J, with 8 bases in the middle. The CDR3 region is CASSRRRGELFF. CDR3 DNA sequence: TGTGCCAGCAGCAGGAGGCGCGGGGAGCTGTTTTTT.

Concerning this clone itself: A read error may account for a junction end that differs from germline. The chain joins TRBV5-1 to TRBJ1-1; the match to TRBD1 covers 7 bases. CDR3 length: 14 amino acids. Germline V gives CDR1 SGHRS, CDR2 YFSETQ. The CDR3 sequence: CASSLGGQNIEAFF. The CDR3, as DNA: TGCGCCAGCAGCTTGGGGGGACAGAACATTGAAGCTTTCTTT.

The chain has TRBV4-2 and TRBJ2-1, with 8 nucleotides matching TRBD2. The CDR3 sequence is 16 residues long. CDR1 and CDR2 from the germline V gene are LGHNA and YNFKEQ. V shed 1 base and J 3 bases; nucleotides not matched to a gene: 5. DNA for the CDR3: TGTGCCAGCAGCCAAGTGGTGGCGGGGGGCTACAATGAGCAGTTCTTC. It encodes CASSQVVAGGYNEQFF.

J is TRBJ2-2 and V is TRBV6-6; 9 positions match TRBD1. The V and J ends lost 5 bases and 4 bases, in that order; junction bases with no gene match: 5. The CDR3 covers 15 residues. Germline-derived CDR1 and CDR2 are MNHNY and SVGAGI (reference sequence). CDR3 amino acids: CASSPGQGTTGELFF. In DNA form, the CDR3 reads TGTGCCAGCAGTCCGGGACAGGGTACCACCGGGGAGCTGTTTTTT.